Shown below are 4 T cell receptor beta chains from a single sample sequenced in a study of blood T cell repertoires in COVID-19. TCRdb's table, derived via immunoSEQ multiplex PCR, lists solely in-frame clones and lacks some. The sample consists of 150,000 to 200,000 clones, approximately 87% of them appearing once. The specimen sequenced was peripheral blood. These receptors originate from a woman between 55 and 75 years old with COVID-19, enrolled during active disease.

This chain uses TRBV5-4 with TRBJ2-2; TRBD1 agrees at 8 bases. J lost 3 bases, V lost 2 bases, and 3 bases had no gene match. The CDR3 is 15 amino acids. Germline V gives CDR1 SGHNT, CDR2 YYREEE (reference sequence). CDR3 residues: CASSFLDRDTGELFF. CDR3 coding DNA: TGTGCCAGCAGCTTCTTGGACAGGGACACCGGGGAGCTGTTTTTT.

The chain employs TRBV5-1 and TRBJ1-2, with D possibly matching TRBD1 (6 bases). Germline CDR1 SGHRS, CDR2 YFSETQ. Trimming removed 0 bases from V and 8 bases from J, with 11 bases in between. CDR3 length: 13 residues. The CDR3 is CASSLATGRGYTF. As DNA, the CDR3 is TGCGCCAGCAGCTTGGCAACAGGGCGAGGCTACACCTTC.

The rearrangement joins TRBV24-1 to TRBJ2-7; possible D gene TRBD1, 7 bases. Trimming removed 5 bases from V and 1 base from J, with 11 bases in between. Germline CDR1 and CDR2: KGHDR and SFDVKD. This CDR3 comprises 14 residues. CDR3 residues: CATSGAGGSYEQYF. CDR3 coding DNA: TGTGCCACCAGTGGGGCAGGGGGGTCCTACGAGCAGTACTTC.

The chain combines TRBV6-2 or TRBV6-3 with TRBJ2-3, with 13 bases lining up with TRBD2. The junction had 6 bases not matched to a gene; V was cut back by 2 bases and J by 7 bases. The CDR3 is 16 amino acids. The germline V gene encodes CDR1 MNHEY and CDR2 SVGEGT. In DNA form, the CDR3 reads TGTGCCAGCAGTTACACGGGACTAGCGGGAAGGAATACGCAGTATTTT. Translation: CASSYTGLAGRNTQYF.